Shown below are 2 T cell receptor beta chains from a single sample sequenced in a study of T cell responses to AZD1222 COVID-19 vaccine. Profiling relied on immunoSEQ multiplex PCR, and the TCRdb table lists in-frame clones only, not all of them. The table records under 110,000 clones, around nine tenths of them present only once. Sequenced here: peripheral blood, sampled on day 0 of AZD1222 vaccination. Source of these receptors: an adult in good health.

The chain has TRBV5-6 and TRBJ1-1; D remains unclear. CDR1 and CDR2 (germline): SGHDT, YYEEEE. V dropped 1 base and J dropped 1 base, with 11 bases sitting between them. The CDR3 is 15 amino acids. The CDR3 DNA reads TGTGCCAGCAGCTTGTTCTCTCCAGAGAACACTGAAGCTTTCTTT. Translating gives CASSLFSPENTEAFF.

V and J are TRBV5-6 and TRBJ2-3, with 7 bases aligning to TRBD2. Germline V lookup: CDR1 SGHDT, CDR2 YYEEEE. Trimming removed 4 bases from V and 0 bases from J; junction bases left unmatched: 2. This CDR3 region has 14 residues. CDR3 nucleotides: TGTGCCAGCAGCCCGACTAGCAGCACAGATACGCAGTATTTT. Residues: CASSPTSSTDTQYF.